This TCR beta chain came from a study of T cell responses to AZD1222 COVID-19 vaccine. TCRdb's copy holds only in-frame clones and misses some; the assay was immunoSEQ multiplex PCR. The profile shows under 75,000 clones, roughly 85% of them singletons. In regard to this clone: Its antigen is not known.

The study's findings and limits: Unmutated regions of variants are reportedly targeted by nearly half of spike-specific TCRs. The sample set comprised mostly white British donors with more females, and clonal diversity was possibly underestimated.

The clonotype was recovered from an adult in good health. The sample consisted of peripheral blood, taken on day 0 of AZD1222 vaccination.

The CDR3 region is CASHDRMSYGYTF. In nucleotides, the CDR3 is TGTGCCAGCCATGACAGGATGAGTTATGGCTACACCTTC. This sequence joins TRBV19 and TRBJ1-2; D may be TRBD1 (6 bases). The CDR3 sequence is 13 residues long. The germline V gene has CDR1 LNHDA and CDR2 SQIVND (reference sequence). Trimming stripped 9 bases from V and 5 bases from J, with 16 bases between.